Each of the 18 T cell receptor beta chains below was sequenced from the same sample in a study of CD8+CD57+ T cells in acquired aplastic anemia. According to the study, genomic DNA was the template for TCR beta VDJ and CDR3 profiling. TCRdb used MiXCR to reprocess the reads, holding one entry per CDR3 protein. The data hold about 160,000 distinct CDR3 sequences, with 70% to 75% observed a single time. Patients chosen for sequencing had shown CD8+CD57+ cell expansion by flow cytometry. The sample taken for sequencing was sorted CD4+, CD8+, or CD8+CD57+ T cells (not recorded which) from PBMCs. These receptors all stem from a human donor with aplastic anemia.

The chain has TRBV4-3 and TRBJ1-1; D is undetermined. This CDR3 has 15 amino acids. The germline V gene has CDR1 LGHNA and CDR2 YSLEER. With 2 bases removed from V and 4 bases from J, the gap between germline ends came to 14 bases. The CDR3 loop is CASSQSFRLSTEAFF. The DNA of the CDR3 is TGCGCCAGCAGCCAAAGTTTCAGGTTGAGCACTGAAGCTTTCTTT.

This clonotype was detected once. The genes are TRBV7-6 and TRBJ2-3; a possible D gene is TRBD2 (6 bases). CDR1 SGHVS and CDR2 FNYEAQ come from the germline V gene. Trimming took off 0 bases at V and 5 bases at J, with 12 bases between the two ends. CDR3 length equals 15 residues. The DNA of the CDR3 is TGTGCCAGCAGCTTAGCGTCCGGAGCGGGAGATACGCAGTATTTT. Translated, it gives CASSLASGAGDTQYF. The entire variable domain, with the rest obtained from reference TRBV7-6 and TRBJ2-3, is as follows: GAGVSQSPRYKVTKRGQDVALRCDPISGHVSLYWYRQALGQGPEFLTYFNYEAQQDKSGLPNDRFSAERPEGSISTLTIQRTEQRDSAMYRCASSLASGAGDTQYFGPGTRLTVL.

The chain couples TRBV5-1 to TRBJ2-3, with D perhaps matching TRBD1 or TRBD2 (6 bases each). This CDR3 contains 15 residues. The germline gives CDR1 SGHRS, CDR2 YFSETQ. Trimming cost V 6 bases and J 2 bases, with 16 bases left between them. This CDR3 is CASNQRGPYTDTQYF. DNA of the CDR3: TGCGCCAGCAACCAACGGGGGCCCTACACAGATACGCAGTATTTT. Using reference TRBV5-1 and TRBJ2-3 for the parts outside the CDR3, the full variable domain is KAGVTQTPRYLIKTRGQQVTLSCSPISGHRSVSWYQQTPGQGLQFLFEYFSETQRNKGNFPGRFSGRQFSNSRSEMNVSTLELGDSALYLCASNQRGPYTDTQYFGPGTRLTVL.

This clonotype was seen a few times. V and J are TRBV6-2 or TRBV6-3 and TRBJ1-1, with D possibly being TRBD1 (6 bases). Germline V gene lookup returns CDR1 MNHEY and CDR2 SVGEGT. V was cut by 3 bases and J by 4 bases, with 18 bases left in between. The CDR3 contains 16 residues. CDR3 nucleotides: TGTGCCAGCAGTTATATTTCCGGGGGCGGACGCACTGAAGCTTTCTTT. It encodes CASSYISGGGRTEAFF.

The chain links TRBV7-9 to TRBJ1-6, with 9 bases that match TRBD1. Germline V gene lookup returns CDR1 SEHNR and CDR2 FQNEAQ (reference sequence). The ends lost 5 bases at V and 10 bases at J; junction bases unmatched: 9. The CDR3 length is 15 residues. This chain's CDR3 is CASSLGQGYRSPLHF. The CDR3 bases are TGTGCCAGCAGCCTGGGACAGGGTTATAGGTCACCCCTCCACTTT. Drawing the rest from reference TRBV7-9 and TRBJ1-6, the complete variable domain is DTGVSQNPRHKITKRGQNVTFRCDPISEHNRLYWYRQTLGQGPEFLTYFQNEAQLEKSRLLSDRFSAERPKGSFSTLEIQRTEQGDSAMYLCASSLGQGYRSPLHFGNGTRLTVT.

The chain joins TRBV25-1 to TRBJ2-3; D unclear. Trimming took 4 bases from V and 0 from J, leaving 8 bases between them. From germline, CDR1 is MGHDK and CDR2 SYGVNS. This CDR3 is 14 amino acids long. CDR3 amino acids: CASSGYSSTDTQYF. CDR3 DNA sequence: TGTGCCAGCAGTGGTTATTCTAGCACAGATACGCAGTATTTT. Drawing the rest from reference TRBV25-1 and TRBJ2-3, the complete variable domain is EADIYQTPRYLVIGTGKKITLECSQTMGHDKMYWYQQDPGMELHLIHYSYGVNSTEKGDLSSESTVSRIRTEHFPLTLESARPSHTSQYLCASSGYSSTDTQYFGPGTRLTVL.

The chain is built from TRBV2 and TRBJ2-5; 12 bases are shared with TRBD2. This CDR3 has 14 amino acids. Germline CDR1 SNHLY, CDR2 FYNNEI. The junction had 3 bases not matched to a gene; V was cut back by 6 bases and J by 4 bases. CDR3 DNA: TGTGCCAGCAGCCAGACTAGCGGGGGAGAGACCCAGTACTTC. This encodes CASSQTSGGETQYF.

This clonotype appeared a few times. The chain combines TRBV11-3 with TRBJ2-7; 7 bases align to TRBD1. V was clipped by 2 bases and J by 5 bases; unmatched bases: 9. From germline, CDR1 is SGHNT and CDR2 YENEEA. This CDR3 region has 15 residues. The CDR3 sequence is CASSLRGAGGNEQYF. The CDR3 nucleotides are TGTGCCAGCAGCTTAAGGGGCGCAGGGGGAAACGAGCAGTACTTC.

The CDR3 region has the DNA TGTGCCACCAGTGATCCTACTGGGACCTTAGAGGCGCAGTATTTT. Its protein is CATSDPTGTLEAQYF. The chain recombines TRBV24-1 with TRBJ2-3; D may be TRBD1 or TRBD2 (5 bases each). V lost 3 bases and J lost 10, with 19 bases in between. The CDR3 is 15 amino acids. Germline values: CDR1 KGHDR, CDR2 SFDVKD.

The V gene is TRBV19, the J gene TRBJ1-6; D not resolved. V shed 3 bases and J shed 7 bases, with 13 bases lying between them. The CDR3 is 15 residues long. CDR1 and CDR2 (germline): LNHDA, SQIVND (reference sequence). The CDR3 bases are TGTGCCAGTAGTATGTCCTCGGGAGACAATTCACCCCTCCACTTT. Its translation is CASSMSSGDNSPLHF.

This clonotype was observed at least ten times. V gene TRBV6-4 combines with J gene TRBJ2-1; 9 bases map to TRBD1. The length of the CDR3 is 16 residues. Trimming cost V 0 bases and J 6 bases; bases outside gene matches: 6. CDR1 MRHNA and CDR2 SNTAGT come from the germline V gene. For the CDR3, the DNA is TGTGCCAGCAGTGACTCGAGGGACAGGGTGAGCAATGAGCAGTTCTTC. Translating it yields CASSDSRDRVSNEQFF.

This chain links TRBV29-1 with TRBJ2-2; D gene ambiguous. V lost 7 bases and J lost 6, with 9 bases in between. Germline CDR1 is SQVTM and CDR2 is ANQGSEA. This CDR3 spans 11 amino acids. CDR3: CSANSAGELFF. The CDR3, as DNA: TGCAGCGCCAACTCAGCCGGGGAGCTGTTTTTT.

CDR3 region: CASSAVLHSYEQYF. DNA for the CDR3: TGTGCCAGCAGCGCGGTCCTTCACTCCTACGAGCAGTACTTC. The chain is built from TRBV13 and TRBJ2-7; D is unresolved. CDR1 is PRHDT and CDR2 is FYEKMQ in the germline V gene (reference sequence). There are 14 residues in the CDR3. V shed 5 bases and J shed 0 bases, with 11 bases lying between them.

This clonotype was observed a few times. The J gene is TRBJ1-1, the V gene TRBV20-1; D possibly corresponds to TRBD1 (5 bases). CDR3 size: 14 residues. Per germline, CDR1 DFQATT and CDR2 SNEGSKA (reference sequence). The ends were cut back, 6 bases at V and 0 bases at J, with 14 bases in the middle. The CDR3 protein is CSARLGGMNTEAFF. In nucleotides, the CDR3 is TGCAGTGCCAGGTTGGGGGGGATGAACACTGAAGCTTTCTTT.

V usage is TRBV24-1 and J usage is TRBJ1-1; D is possibly TRBD1 (5 bases). V was pared by 3 bases and J by 5 bases, with 6 bases between. CDR3 size: 12 residues. The germline V gene encodes CDR1 KGHDR and CDR2 SFDVKD. CDR3 loop: CATSDPGTEAFF. For the CDR3, the DNA is TGTGCCACCAGTGATCCAGGGACTGAAGCTTTCTTT.

This chain connects TRBV5-1 to TRBJ2-2, with D possibly TRBD2 on 5 matching bases. Trimming shortened V by 1 base and J by 4 bases, and 5 bases separated the two germline ends. Germline loops: CDR1 SGHRS, CDR2 YFSETQ. This CDR3 region has 13 residues. In nucleotides, the CDR3 is TGCGCCAGCAGCTTGACTAGCACCGGGGAGCTGTTTTTT. Protein product: CASSLTSTGELFF.

The chain joins TRBV6-5 to TRBJ1-6; possibly TRBD1 for D (5 bases). CDR1 and CDR2 (germline): MNHEY, SVGAGI. Trimming shortened V by 0 bases and J by 6 bases, and 9 bases separated the two germline ends. This CDR3 spans 15 amino acids. The CDR3 sequence: CASSYSMGRNSPLHF. The CDR3 DNA is TGTGCCAGCAGTTACTCGATGGGGCGTAATTCACCCCTCCACTTT.

V and J are TRBV29-1 and TRBJ1-1, with 9 bases lining up with TRBD1. CDR1 and CDR2 (germline): SQVTM, ANQGSEA. The CDR3 has 14 amino acids. V lost 6 bases, J lost 5 bases, and 10 bases stayed unmatched. CDR3 nucleotide sequence: TGCAGCGTCGATTCCGATGGACAGGGGACTGAAGCTTTCTTT. The encoded protein is CSVDSDGQGTEAFF.